These 18 T cell receptor beta chains share one sample of origin, sequenced in a study of T cell responses to AZD1222 COVID-19 vaccine. Clones were read by immunoSEQ multiplex PCR, and TCRdb kept only the in-frame ones, dropping some. The sample consists of about 94,000 clones, about 85% of them appearing once. The source material was peripheral blood, sampled 28 days after the second AZD1222 dose. These receptors were taken from an adult who received the AZD1222 COVID-19 vaccine.

On this clone itself: A read error may produce the germline difference seen at one junction end. The chain uses TRBV6-1 and TRBJ2-2; 10 nucleotides line up with TRBD1. The germline gives CDR1 MNHNS, CDR2 SASEGT. The CDR3 runs 18 residues. The CDR3 DNA is TGTGCCAGCAGTAAAGCGCCCGGACAGGGGGCGAACACCGGGGAGCTGTTTTTT. It translates to CASSKAPGQGANTGELFF.

The chain combines TRBV18 with TRBJ1-4; D perhaps matches TRBD1 (6 bases). The germline V gene encodes CDR1 KGHSH and CDR2 LQKENI. With 3 bases removed from V and 5 bases from J, the gap between germline ends came to 13 bases. CDR3 length: 15 residues. The CDR3 DNA sequence: TGTGCCAGCTCACCCCGAGGAGGGGGAAATGAAAAACTGTTTTTT. Its translation is CASSPRGGGNEKLFF.

The chain uses TRBV9 and TRBJ1-1, with TRBD1 matching 7 bases. The CDR3 runs 16 residues. The V segment lost 3 bases and the J segment 10 bases; nucleotides outside the gene matches: 18. Germline V gene data show CDR1 as SGDLS and CDR2 as YYNGEE. Written as DNA, the CDR3 is TGTGCCAGCAGCGCGGAACCCGGGACAGTACCTCTGGGAGCTTTCTTT. Translated: CASSAEPGTVPLGAFF.

This chain uses TRBV15 with TRBJ2-3; 9 bases match TRBD1. From germline, CDR1 is LNHNV and CDR2 YYDKDF (reference sequence). This CDR3 is 18 amino acids long. The ends lost 3 bases at V and 1 base at J; junction bases unmatched: 11. The CDR3 spells CATSRTLQGAGGTDTQYF. DNA for the CDR3: TGTGCCACCAGCAGGACACTACAGGGGGCAGGGGGCACAGATACGCAGTATTTT.

The chain combines TRBV19 with TRBJ2-4; D gene ambiguous. V was trimmed by 4 bases and J by 1 base, leaving 17 bases between them. This CDR3 region has 17 residues. The germline V gene encodes CDR1 LNHDA and CDR2 SQIVND (reference sequence). CDR3 in amino acids: CASSKVQASQAKNIQYF. DNA of the CDR3: TGTGCCAGTAGTAAAGTGCAGGCGAGTCAGGCCAAAAACATTCAGTACTTC.

The chain uses TRBV4-3 and TRBJ2-1, with no clear D. The CDR3 has 16 amino acids. In germline, CDR1 is LGHNA, CDR2 YSLEER. The V and J ends lost 0 bases and 2 bases respectively, with 11 bases between them. The CDR3 coding sequence is TGCGCCAGCAGCCAAGATTATAGGGTGACCTACAATGAGCAGTTCTTC. It yields the protein CASSQDYRVTYNEQFF.

V usage is TRBV10-1 and J usage is TRBJ2-1; 9 bases line up with TRBD2. This CDR3 spans 14 amino acids. V trimming: 8 bases; J trimming: 4 bases; junction bases outside the gene matches: 6. Germline V gives CDR1 WNHNN, CDR2 SYGVQD (reference sequence). The CDR3 DNA reads as TGCGCCAGCGGCAGCGGGAGGTCATACAATGAGCAGTTCTTC. The encoded protein is CASGSGRSYNEQFF.

The chain links TRBV2 to TRBJ2-1, with 7 bases matching TRBD1. The CDR3 totals 16 residues. J was trimmed by 1 base and V by 2 bases; bases with no gene match: 5. Germline V gene data show CDR1 as SNHLY and CDR2 as FYNNEI. CDR3 protein: CASSERGRGSYNEQFF. The CDR3 nucleotides read TGTGCCAGCAGTGAAAGGGGCAGGGGGTCCTACAATGAGCAGTTCTTC.

To note about this clone: One junction end does not reproduce the germline sequence, and a read error may be involved. The rearrangement joins TRBV11-3 to TRBJ2-1; the D gene is possibly TRBD2 (5 bases). The CDR3 is made up of 14 amino acids. Germline V gene lookup returns CDR1 SGHNT and CDR2 YENEEA. The CDR3, as DNA: TGTGCCAGCAGCCCGCATCGAGGGTACAGTGAGCAGTTCTTC. Residues: CASSPHRGYSEQFF. Using reference TRBV11-3 and TRBJ2-1 for the parts outside the CDR3, the full variable domain is EAGVVQSPRYKIIEKKQPVAFWCNPISGHNTLYWYLQNLGQGPELLIRYENEEAVDDSQLPKDRFSAERLKGVDSTLKIQPAELGDSAVYLCASSPHRGYSEQFFGPGTRLTVL.

This clone was picked up one time. The chain links TRBV7-9 to TRBJ1-1; D call uncertain. The germline V gene has CDR1 SEHNR and CDR2 FQNEAQ (reference sequence). V was shortened by 3 bases and J by 1 base, with 12 bases between the two germline ends. CDR3 size: 15 residues. CDR3 sequence reads: CASSFGGWTNTEAFF. The CDR3 bases are TGTGCCAGCAGCTTTGGCGGATGGACGAACACTGAAGCTTTCTTT.

The gene calls are TRBV19 and TRBJ1-6; D is uncertain. Germline-derived CDR1 and CDR2 are LNHDA and SQIVND (reference sequence). V was shortened by 3 bases and J by 6 bases, with 12 bases between the two germline ends. The CDR3 covers 15 residues. DNA of the CDR3: TGTGCCAGTAGTATTAGGACGGATACTAATTCACCCCTCCACTTT. Its translation: CASSIRTDTNSPLHF.

The rearrangement links TRBV7-2 to TRBJ2-7; D is unclear. The V and J ends lost 1 base and 0 bases respectively, with 4 bases between them. CDR3 length equals 13 residues. The germline CDR1 and CDR2 sequences are SGHTA and FQGNSA. CDR3 residues: CASSLGNSYEQYF. The DNA of the CDR3 is TGTGCCAGCAGCTTAGGAAACTCCTACGAGCAGTACTTC.

This clone was seen a handful of times. The J gene is TRBJ2-4, the V gene TRBV10-3; D is perhaps TRBD1 or TRBD2 (5 bases each). The CDR3 loop spans 13 amino acids. The V end was cut by 6 bases, the J end by 6 bases, with 12 bases between. From germline, CDR1 is ENHRY and CDR2 SYGVKD. CDR3 sequence (DNA): TGTGCCATCAGCGGGACCCAAGGAAACATTCAGTACTTC. It codes for CAISGTQGNIQYF.

The chain couples TRBV6-2 or TRBV6-3 to TRBJ2-3; TRBD2 aligns across 14 bases. This CDR3 region has 17 residues. From germline, CDR1 is MNHEY and CDR2 SVGEGT. Losses at the gene ends were 2 bases for V and 5 bases for J; bases not matched to a gene: 6. The CDR3 loop reads CASSYPRLAGGVDTQYF. The DNA for the CDR3 is TGTGCCAGCAGTTACCCTCGACTAGCGGGAGGGGTAGATACGCAGTATTTT.

V is TRBV5-1 and J is TRBJ1-2; the D is unclear. Germline V lookup: CDR1 SGHRS, CDR2 YFSETQ. The germline V and J ends were trimmed by 0 bases and 5 bases, with 5 bases remaining between them. This CDR3 spans 12 amino acids. The CDR3 sequence: CASSLEGYGYTF. In DNA form, the CDR3 reads TGCGCCAGCAGCTTGGAGGGATATGGCTACACCTTC.

This clone was seen just once. The genes are TRBV11-3 and TRBJ2-1; the match to TRBD2 covers 9 bases. The CDR3 runs 16 residues. Per germline, CDR1 SGHNT and CDR2 YENEEA. V lost 4 bases to trimming and J lost 9 bases; unmatched junction nucleotides: 13. This CDR3 is CASSSLRAGGGGEQFF. The DNA for the CDR3 is TGTGCCAGCAGCTCCCTCCGAGCGGGAGGAGGGGGTGAGCAGTTCTTC.

The chain couples TRBV30 to TRBJ1-5; no definite D call. Looked up from germline, CDR1 is GTSNPN and CDR2 is SVGIG (reference sequence). The V end lost 0 bases, the J end lost 2 bases, and 14 bases lay between the germline ends. This CDR3 has 16 residues. CDR3 DNA: TGTGCCTGGAGTGTACGTTTAGGGTTTGGCAATCAGCCCCAGCATTTT. This gives the protein CAWSVRLGFGNQPQHF.

The chain employs TRBV29-1 and TRBJ2-7; the D is unclear. This CDR3 contains 12 residues. The germline V gene has CDR1 SQVTM and CDR2 ANQGSEA. V was pared by 5 bases and J by 3 bases, with 11 bases between. The CDR3 sequence is CSVSLLNYEQYF. The CDR3 region has the DNA TGCAGCGTTAGTCTACTTAACTACGAGCAGTACTTC.